These T cell receptor beta chains were read from a single sample in a study of a mutant IDH1 vaccine in newly diagnosed glioma. Their recognized antigens are unknown. This table comes from immunoSEQ multiplex PCR, and its TCRdb copy is limited to in-frame clones, with some not included. The sample holds tens of thousands of clones, roughly 80% seen once. The sequencing used PBMCs, collected from a glioma patient whose treatment included an IDH1 peptide vaccine. These receptors were obtained from a man in his fifties with glioma. Each CDR3 is given with its conserved first and last residue. The D gene is left open where the match is weak. Size is stated for part of the rows, as once, few or many counts, or as a class when the clone is expanded.

j_call v_call clone_size d_call cdr3_aa cdr3_nt
TRBJ2-7 TRBV29-1 NA TRBD1 CSAWGQEYEQYF TGCAGCGCCTGGGGACAGGAGTACGAGCAGTACTTC
TRBJ2-7 TRBV7-9 NA NA CASSPRTRAGTYEQYF TGTGCCAGCAGCCCCCGAACCCGGGCCGGAACCTACGAGCAGTACTTC
TRBJ2-2 TRBV30 NA NA CAWSAGWGNGELFF TGTGCCTGGAGTGCTGGTTGGGGGAACGGGGAGCTGTTTTTT
TRBJ1-6 TRBV6-5 few NA CASSYGPSSYNSPLHF TGTGCCAGCAGTTACGGCCCCAGCTCCTATAATTCACCCCTCCACTTT
TRBJ2-7 TRBV7-3 NA NA CASSLRVGVGRRYEQYF TGTGCCAGCAGCTTAAGGGTCGGGGTAGGCCGCCGCTACGAGCAGTACTTC
TRBJ1-5 TRBV27 NA NA CASSYDRNQPQHF TGTGCCAGCAGTTACGACCGCAATCAGCCCCAGCATTTT
TRBJ2-7 TRBV29-1 NA TRBD1 CSVEGQGDEQYF TGCAGCGTCGAGGGACAGGGCGACGAGCAGTACTTC
TRBJ2-7 TRBV13 NA TRBD2 CASSSSGGAGEQYF TGTGCCAGCAGCTCTAGCGGGGGGGCCGGGGAGCAGTACTTC
TRBJ1-1 TRBV19 few NA CASSIRDTSFTEAFF TGTGCCAGTAGTATCCGTGACACAAGTTTCACTGAAGCTTTCTTT
TRBJ2-5 TRBV9 NA NA CASSPGTGETQYF TGTGCCAGCAGCCCCGGGACCGGAGAGACCCAGTACTTC
TRBJ2-4 TRBV29-1 few NA CSVYPGDIQYF TGCAGCGTTTATCCCGGGGACATTCAGTACTTC
TRBJ1-1 TRBV5-1 NA TRBD1 CASRTQGDTEAFF TGCGCCAGCAGAACACAGGGGGACACTGAAGCTTTCTTT
TRBJ1-2 TRBV7-9 NA NA CASSSVQGIYGYTF TGTGCCAGCAGCTCTGTTCAGGGGATCTATGGCTACACCTTC
TRBJ1-1 TRBV19 NA NA CASRPGALLNTEAFF TGTGCCAGTAGGCCAGGGGCCTTACTGAACACTGAAGCTTTCTTT
TRBJ2-2 TRBV19 NA TRBD1 CAGRQGGTGELFF TGTGCCGGAAGACAGGGTGGCACCGGGGAGCTGTTTTTT
TRBJ1-2 TRBV6-5 NA NA CASTTPGRGGYTF TGTGCCAGCACCACACCGGGTAGAGGCGGCTACACCTTC
TRBJ2-3 TRBV27 NA NA CASSLLGTDTQYF TGTGCCAGCAGTTTATTAGGCACAGATACGCAGTATTTT
TRBJ2-7 TRBV27 NA NA CASSPRWGLYEQYF TGTGCCAGCAGTCCCAGGTGGGGCCTCTACGAGCAGTACTTC
TRBJ1-1 TRBV5-1 NA NA CASSSSGSVTEAFF TGCGCCAGCAGCTCCAGTGGGTCGGTTACTGAAGCTTTCTTT
TRBJ1-1 TRBV14 NA NA CASSQDLDYTEAFF TGTGCCAGCAGCCAAGATTTGGACTACACTGAAGCTTTCTTT
TRBJ2-5 TRBV15 NA NA CATSRRGKQETQYF TGTGCCACCAGCAGAAGGGGGAAGCAAGAGACCCAGTACTTC
TRBJ1-5 TRBV10-3 NA TRBD1 CAISSGTGDDQPQHF TGTGCCATCAGTTCCGGGACAGGGGATGATCAGCCCCAGCATTTT
TRBJ2-7 TRBV29-1 NA NA CSVEGRTGQQPYEQYF TGCAGCGTTGAAGGTCGAACTGGACAGCAGCCCTACGAGCAGTACTTC
TRBJ2-2 TRBV5-1 NA NA CASSAGQNTGELFF TGCGCCAGCAGTGCCGGACAAAACACCGGGGAGCTGTTTTTT
TRBJ2-1 TRBV7-3 NA NA CASSLGLGSYNEQFF TGTGCCAGCAGCTTAGGGCTCGGCTCCTACAATGAGCAGTTCTTC
TRBJ2-1 TRBV10-3 few TRBD2 CASGLAGDAPFF TGTGCCTCGGGGCTAGCGGGGGATGCCCCGTTCTTC
TRBJ2-7 TRBV7-9 NA NA CASSSLPQKGEQYF TGTGCCAGCAGCTCCCTACCCCAAAAGGGCGAGCAGTACTTC
TRBJ1-5 TRBV10-3 NA TRBD1 CATGQGLSSNQPQHF TGTGCCACCGGACAGGGCTTAAGTAGCAATCAGCCCCAGCATTTT
TRBJ2-7 TRBV27 NA NA CASSLLAGQWALEQYF TGTGCCAGCAGTTTATTGGCCGGACAGTGGGCCCTCGAGCAGTACTTC
TRBJ2-2 TRBV4-1 few NA CASSQLGTGELFF TGCGCCAGCAGCCAACTAGGGACCGGGGAGCTGTTTTTT
TRBJ2-2 TRBV9 NA NA CASSVRGDGELFF TGTGCCAGCAGCGTAAGGGGGGACGGGGAGCTGTTTTTT
TRBJ1-1 TRBV7-9 NA NA CASSRKGGKAEAFF TGTGCCAGCAGTCGTAAAGGGGGAAAAGCTGAAGCTTTCTTT
TRBJ1-1 TRBV5-4 NA NA CASSLIGRNTEAFF TGTGCCAGCAGTCTCATCGGGAGGAACACTGAAGCTTTCTTT
TRBJ2-7 TRBV6-5 NA TRBD2 CASSLRGGHEQYF TGTGCCAGCAGTCTACGGGGGGGCCACGAGCAGTACTTC
TRBJ2-7 TRBV11-2 NA NA CASRPRGGTLKETSYEQYF TGTGCCAGCAGACCCAGAGGGGGGACTCTCAAAGAAACCTCCTACGAGCAGTACTTC
TRBJ1-4 TRBV27 NA TRBD1 CASSDTGGREKLFF TGTGCCAGCAGTGATACAGGGGGCCGGGAAAAACTGTTTTTT
TRBJ2-3 TRBV9 NA TRBD1 CASSVRDSMTDTQYF TGTGCCAGCAGCGTCCGGGACAGCATGACAGATACGCAGTATTTT
TRBJ2-7 TRBV7-6 NA NA CASSSGGGRYYEQYF TGTGCCAGCAGCTCAGGCGGTGGGCGGTATTACGAGCAGTACTTC
TRBJ2-5 TRBV4-1 NA NA CASSQERGIGTQYF TGCGCCAGCAGCCAAGAAAGGGGAATAGGGACCCAGTACTTC
TRBJ2-1 TRBV7-9 NA TRBD2 CASSLGSGGINEQFF TGTGCCAGCAGCTTAGGTTCGGGGGGGATCAATGAGCAGTTCTTC
TRBJ1-2 TRBV18 once TRBD1 CASSPKGASGGYTF TGTGCCAGCTCACCAAAGGGGGCTTCAGGGGGCTACACCTTC
TRBJ1-6 TRBV19 NA NA CASSIAGVNSPLHF TGTGCCAGTAGTATCGCGGGGGTGAATTCACCCCTCCACTTT
TRBJ2-1 TRBV5-4 NA TRBD2 CASSSSAGAFF TGTGCCAGCAGCTCCTCAGCGGGGGCGTTCTTC
TRBJ2-1 TRBV12-5 NA NA CASAMGPGLEQFF TGTGCTAGTGCAATGGGCCCAGGGCTTGAGCAGTTCTTC
TRBJ2-7 TRBV5-6 once NA CASSLGAEQYF TGTGCCAGCAGCTTGGGGGCCGAGCAGTACTTC
TRBJ2-7 TRBV29-1 NA NA CSVGGRGSYEQYF TGCAGTGTGGGGGGACGAGGATCCTACGAGCAGTACTTC
TRBJ1-6 TRBV9 NA TRBD1 CASSVRPGQGPNNSPLHF TGTGCCAGCAGCGTACGTCCCGGACAGGGGCCAAATAATTCACCCCTCCACTTT
TRBJ1-2 TRBV29-1 NA NA CSVDSGQDGYTF TGCAGCGTTGACAGTGGGCAGGATGGCTACACCTTC
TRBJ2-1 TRBV4-1 medium-sized NA CASSHSRLVIEQFF TGCGCCAGCAGCCATTCTCGACTGGTTATTGAGCAGTTCTTC
TRBJ1-1 TRBV6-6 NA NA CASSPRGLEAFF TGTGCCAGCAGTCCCAGGGGACTGGAAGCTTTCTTT
TRBJ2-2 TRBV6-5 NA TRBD1 CASSLDRANTGELFF TGTGCCAGCAGTTTAGACAGGGCGAACACCGGGGAGCTGTTTTTT
TRBJ1-1 TRBV28 large NA CASSLRQVMNTEAFF TGTGCCAGCAGCCTCCGACAGGTTATGAACACTGAAGCTTTCTTT
TRBJ2-5 TRBV10-3 NA TRBD2 CAISRAGAYQETQYF TGTGCCATCAGCCGAGCGGGGGCGTACCAAGAGACCCAGTACTTC
TRBJ1-1 TRBV6-6 NA NA CASSNKEGGTEAFF TGTGCCAGCAGCAACAAGGAGGGTGGCACTGAAGCTTTCTTT
TRBJ2-7 TRBV4-2 NA TRBD2 CASSQVGGGGHEQYF TGTGCCAGCAGCCAAGTGGGCGGGGGGGGCCACGAGCAGTACTTC
TRBJ1-1 TRBV7-2 once NA CASSLARASEAFF TGTGCCAGCAGCTTAGCAAGGGCATCTGAAGCTTTCTTT
TRBJ1-2 TRBV23-1 NA NA CASSPSRCKETNYGYTF TGCGCCAGCAGCCCATCGAGGTGCAAAGAAACTAACTATGGCTACACCTTC
TRBJ1-1 TRBV19 NA NA CASSIVTGGEAFF TGTGCCAGTAGTATAGTCACTGGCGGTGAAGCTTTCTTT